This T cell receptor (beta chain) was retrieved from a study of blood T cell repertoires in COVID-19. V lost 5 bases to trimming and J lost 7 bases, with 12 bases between them. Germline loops: CDR1 MDHEN, CDR2 SYDVKM. This CDR3 has 14 residues. The protocol was immunoSEQ multiplex PCR, while the TCRdb copy is restricted to in-frame clones and leaves out a portion. The profile shows around 170,000 clones, 86% of them singletons. V and J are TRBV28 and TRBJ1-6, with unresolved D. This receptor was obtained from a woman in her twenties or thirties who had recovered from COVID-19. Sequencing was done on a sample of PBMCs or T cells enriched from blood (not recorded which). The CDR3 sequence is CASSRPGRNSPLHF. DNA of the CDR3: TGTGCCAGCAGTCGCCCGGGTAGGAATTCACCCCTCCACTTT.